These T cell receptor beta chains were read from a single sample in a study of blood T cell repertoires in COVID-19. Profiled with immunoSEQ multiplex PCR; TCRdb holds only in-frame clones, not every one. Of 65,000 to 80,000 clones listed, approximately 89% were seen once; the top ten hold roughly 5.8%. The sample was peripheral blood. The receptors stem from a human donor in a cohort sampled during active COVID-19. CDR3s include the opening cysteine and the closing phenylalanine or tryptophan.

TRBV7-8	TRBJ1-5	CASSRGSGAYQPQHF
TRBV7-9	TRBJ2-7	CASSLGGQGSYEQYF
TRBV9	TRBJ2-6	CASRSGGDSGANVLTF
TRBV5-1	TRBJ2-5	CASSLRSSGEGETQYF
TRBV6-1	TRBJ1-1	CASSEFKNTEAFF
TRBV27	TRBJ2-1	CASSLLRAGVANEQFF
TRBV9	TRBJ2-3	CASSVYSGGSTDTQYF
TRBV18	TRBJ2-7	CASSPSRGRYEQYF
TRBV4-1	TRBJ2-1	CASSQDLAGGRFEQFF
TRBV12-3/TRBV12-4	TRBJ2-4	CASSLRGVDIQYF
TRBV19	TRBJ2-1	CASTTGGGQNEQFF
TRBV3-1/TRBV3-2	TRBJ2-1	CASSQDRPDEQFF
TRBV7-9	TRBJ2-5	CASSRLAGKQETQYF
TRBV5-4	TRBJ1-4	CASSFAQTGEKLFF
TRBV6-2/TRBV6-3	TRBJ2-2	CASSYKARTGDRTGELFF
TRBV19	TRBJ1-5	CASQQGASQPQHF
TRBV7-2	TRBJ1-5	CASSLAVGTGNKQPQHF
TRBV5-5	TRBJ2-7	CASSLVGWGDYSYEQYF
TRBV7-3	TRBJ1-2	CASSPKAGGDGYTF
TRBV30	TRBJ1-1	CAWSEGQNTEAFF
TRBV9	TRBJ2-7	CASSARLWTEVSYEQYF
TRBV2	TRBJ2-3	CASKRGPSTDTQYF
TRBV7-9	TRBJ1-2	CASNRDLYGYTF
TRBV11-2	TRBJ1-5	CASSLWQNQPQHF
TRBV6-2/TRBV6-3	TRBJ1-2	CASSSGRGYGYTF
TRBV5-1	TRBJ1-4	CASRGQGQGYEKLFF
TRBV11-2	TRBJ1-6	CASRAGESSYNSPLHF
TRBV18	TRBJ1-3	CASSPPRRVPPGNTIYF
TRBV7-8	TRBJ1-4	CASSPSREGRLFF
TRBV7-8	TRBJ1-4	CASSLAGTIEKLFF
TRBV5-5	TRBJ2-1	CASSLGQGSYNEQFF
TRBV7-6	TRBJ2-5	CASSLGGTGGRETQYF
TRBV6-2/TRBV6-3	TRBJ1-5	CASSYSPSERNQPQHF
TRBV10-3	TRBJ1-1	CAISGGTGLREAFF
TRBV19	TRBJ2-3	CASKNGGVFSGDTQYF
TRBV4-1	TRBJ1-4	CASSPRQPPNEKLFF
TRBV15	TRBJ2-2	CATSAEQGFTGELFF
TRBV19	TRBJ1-2	CASTHQGSGYGYTF
TRBV6-5	TRBJ2-3	CASSYRTSGSTDTQYF
TRBV6-2/TRBV6-3	TRBJ1-1	CASSYSRQGTEAFF
TRBV6-5	TRBJ1-5	CASSSGQGRQPQHF
TRBV6-2/TRBV6-3	TRBJ2-7	CASSHPPGVEQYF
TRBV2	TRBJ1-1	CASSGPRGKRAEAFF
TRBV2	TRBJ2-2	CASGGTGSTGELFF
TRBV15	TRBJ2-1	CATSRDRVMGNEQFF
TRBV15	TRBJ2-7	CATSRDRTSGGFVYF
TRBV5-4	TRBJ2-7	CASSLFGRGYEQYF
TRBV6-2/TRBV6-3	TRBJ2-6	CASSDRRSGANVLTF
TRBV9	TRBJ2-3	CASSVLSGSTDTQYF
TRBV18	TRBJ2-3	CASSPQGLGNTDTQYF
TRBV7-9	TRBJ2-3	CASSVTGASTDTQYF
TRBV6-5	TRBJ2-5	CASSYSGGQETQYF